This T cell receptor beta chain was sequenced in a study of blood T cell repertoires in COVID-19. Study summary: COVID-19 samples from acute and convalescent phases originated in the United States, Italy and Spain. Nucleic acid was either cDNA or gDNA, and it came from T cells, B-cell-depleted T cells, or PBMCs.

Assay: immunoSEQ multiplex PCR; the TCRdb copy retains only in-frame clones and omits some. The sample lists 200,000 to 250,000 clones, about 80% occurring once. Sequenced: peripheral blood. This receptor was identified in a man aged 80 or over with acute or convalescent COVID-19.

DNA for the CDR3: TGTGCCAGCAGCCACCTACGGGACAGGGGGCTGGAGACCCAGTACTTC. Amino acids: CASSHLRDRGLETQYF. This chain joins TRBV3-1 (or the pseudogene TRBV3-2) and TRBJ2-5; 12 positions agree with TRBD1. CDR1 is LGHDT, CDR2 YNNKEL, per germline (reference sequence). This CDR3 contains 16 residues. Trimming removed 3 bases from V and 5 bases from J; junction bases left unmatched: 7.